Following are 15 T cell receptor beta chains from one sample sequenced in a study of a mutant IDH1 vaccine in newly diagnosed glioma. The time point: week 23, last vaccination. Alongside topical imiquimod, each dose of vaccine comprised 300 ug of mutant IDH1 20-mer peptide. What these receptors recognize is not known. Only in-frame clones appear in the TCRdb table, and some are missing; sequencing was by immunoSEQ multiplex PCR. The table has roughly 43,000 clones, around 74% seen once. Source: PBMCs, taken from a glioma patient whose treatment included an IDH1 peptide vaccine. The source of these receptors is a man aged 45-65 years with glioma.

This chain connects TRBV4-1 to TRBJ2-1, with no clear D. Germline loops: CDR1 MGHRA, CDR2 YSYEKL. The V and J ends lost 4 bases and 8 bases respectively, with 12 bases between them. The CDR3 sequence is 13 residues long. As DNA, the CDR3 is TGCGCCAGCAGCCCCTACGAAACGGATGAGCAGTTCTTC. This encodes CASSPYETDEQFF.

This clone is medium-sized. V usage is TRBV27 and J usage is TRBJ1-6; TRBD1 might be the D (5 bases). Germline assignment: CDR1 MNHEY and CDR2 SMNVEV (reference sequence). The CDR3 has 14 amino acids. The V and J ends lost 3 bases and 10 bases respectively, with 13 bases between them. This CDR3 reads CASSLGRVGSPLHF. CDR3 nucleotide sequence: TGTGCCAGCAGTTTGGGCAGGGTGGGATCACCCCTCCACTTT.

The V call is TRBV30, the J call TRBJ2-6; either TRBD1 or TRBD2 may supply D (5 bases each). CDR1 is GTSNPN and CDR2 is SVGIG in the germline V gene (reference sequence). CDR3 length: 16 residues. The ends were cut back, 2 bases at V and 2 bases at J, with 13 bases in the middle. CDR3 bases: TGTGCCTGGAGTCAATTCAGGGACCCTGGGGCCAACGTCCTGACTTTC. Translating it yields CAWSQFRDPGANVLTF.

CDR3 nucleotide sequence: TGTGCCAGCAGTTACTCTCAGAGCAATGAGCAGTTCTTC. Translated, it gives CASSYSQSNEQFF. This chain links TRBV6-5 with TRBJ2-1; D is uncertain. The CDR3 has 13 residues. The germline V gene encodes CDR1 MNHEY and CDR2 SVGAGI. The V end was cut by 0 bases, the J end by 6 bases, with 6 bases between.

The rearrangement joins TRBV27 to TRBJ1-2; tentative D call: TRBD1 (5 bases). CDR1 is MNHEY, CDR2 SMNVEV, per germline (reference sequence). The CDR3 contains 13 residues. V shed 6 bases and J shed 3 bases, with 11 bases lying between them. The CDR3 spells CASRPPGHYGYTF. The DNA of the CDR3 is TGTGCCAGCAGACCTCCAGGGCACTATGGCTACACCTTC.

This CDR3 reads CASSPQGMETEAFF. The CDR3 region has the DNA TGTGCCAGCAGCCCCCAGGGCATGGAAACTGAAGCTTTCTTT. This rearrangement joins TRBV14 to TRBJ1-1; D might be TRBD1 (5 bases). V lost 4 bases and J lost 5, with 14 bases in between. Germline V gene data show CDR1 as SGHDN and CDR2 as FVKESK. The CDR3 loop spans 14 amino acids.

The chain combines TRBV29-1 with TRBJ2-7; TRBD2 matches at 10 bases. The CDR3 has 14 residues. Trimming took 2 bases from V and 3 from J; bases not matched to a gene: 4. Per germline, CDR1 SQVTM and CDR2 ANQGSEA. The CDR3 loop is CSVESSGGHYEQYF. The CDR3 DNA follows: TGCAGCGTTGAATCTAGCGGGGGACACTACGAGCAGTACTTC.

The chain joins TRBV30 to TRBJ2-2; 7 nucleotides align to TRBD1. V shed 3 bases and J 6 bases; nucleotides not matched to a gene: 7. The CDR3 runs to 14 residues. Germline CDR1 is GTSNPN and CDR2 is SVGIG (reference sequence). This chain's CDR3 is CAWSPGGFAGELFF. For the CDR3, the DNA is TGTGCCTGGAGCCCAGGGGGTTTCGCCGGGGAGCTGTTTTTT.

The chain employs TRBV10-3 and TRBJ1-5; D uncertain. Germline V gene data show CDR1 as ENHRY and CDR2 as SYGVKD. The V end lost 1 base, the J end lost 5 bases, and 9 bases lay between the germline ends. The CDR3 runs to 14 residues. CDR3 DNA: TGTGCCATCAGTGAGTGGGGATCTCATCAGCCCCAGCATTTT. This encodes CAISEWGSHQPQHF.

The chain combines TRBV7-2 with TRBJ2-2; the match to TRBD1 covers 7 bases. V lost 4 bases and J lost 6; bases outside the gene matches: 14. Germline V gene lookup returns CDR1 SGHTA and CDR2 FQGNSA. The length of the CDR3 is 17 residues. This CDR3 is CASSSFLGGAYPGELFF. The CDR3 DNA reads as TGTGCCAGCAGCTCGTTTTTAGGGGGCGCCTATCCCGGGGAGCTGTTTTTT.

The chain recombines TRBV19 with TRBJ1-2; D ambiguous. The CDR3 sequence is 14 residues long. Trimming stripped 5 bases from V and 2 bases from J, with 12 bases between. Germline loops: CDR1 LNHDA, CDR2 SQIVND (reference sequence). DNA for the CDR3: TGTGCCAGTAGTGTTTCGGTCAGAAACTATGGCTACACCTTC. As protein: CASSVSVRNYGYTF.

The chain's CDR3 is CASSVGPSRSDTQYF. The CDR3 nucleotides read TGTGCCAGCAGCGTAGGGCCAAGTAGATCAGATACGCAGTATTTT. V usage is TRBV9 and J usage is TRBJ2-3; D is unresolved. CDR3 length: 15 amino acids. Trimming took off 0 bases at V and 4 bases at J, with 12 bases between the two ends. CDR1 is SGDLS, CDR2 YYNGEE, per germline.

Only a few counts were recorded for this clone. The chain recombines TRBV25-1 with TRBJ2-1; the D is unclear. The ends were cut back, 6 bases at V and 7 bases at J, with 7 bases in the middle. The CDR3 covers 11 residues. CDR1 is MGHDK, CDR2 SYGVNS, per germline. Here the CDR3 reads CASRTRNEQFF. The CDR3 region has the DNA TGTGCCAGCAGAACCCGTAATGAGCAGTTCTTC.

The chain has TRBV28 and TRBJ1-1; D call uncertain. Germline V lookup: CDR1 MDHEN, CDR2 SYDVKM. Trimming took off 3 bases at V and 8 bases at J, with 10 bases between the two ends. The CDR3 length is 12 residues. For the CDR3, the DNA is TGTGCCAGCAGTTTGGGGAACAGCGAAGCTTTCTTT. The encoded protein is CASSLGNSEAFF.

The chain couples TRBV9 to TRBJ1-1; no reliable D call. V lost 0 bases to trimming and J lost 3 bases, with 6 bases between them. There are 13 residues in the CDR3. CDR1 and CDR2 (germline): SGDLS, YYNGEE. The CDR3 DNA is TGTGCCAGCAGCGTAGGTCGAGACACTGAAGCTTTCTTT. Translating gives CASSVGRDTEAFF.